A selection of T cell receptor beta chains follows, all from one sample in a study of identical twins. TCRdb itself ran the 5' RACE reads through MiXCR, one entry per CDR3 protein. Of approximately 690,000 distinct CDR3 sequences listed, less than 7% are singletons. The sample taken for sequencing was naive T cells sorted from blood. The receptor source for this set is a man between 18 and 35 years old in good health. Each CDR3 is given with its conserved first and last residue. The order of the fields is CDR3 DNA, CDR3 protein, clone size, V gene, J gene, D gene. A D gene is named only where the DNA matches it firmly. Clone size is not always given. Where it is, it says once, few, many or a class for expanded clones.

TGTGCCAGCACCTTTAATAGTATACAAGAGACCCAGTACTTC	CASTFNSIQETQYF	many	TRBV7-9	TRBJ2-5	NA
TGTGCCAGCGATCAGGGCGAGACTCCTTCCGAGCAGTACTTC	CASDQGETPSEQYF	many	TRBV9	TRBJ2-7	NA
TGTGCCATCAAGGCTGAAGAGGGTCAGCCCCAGCATTTT	CAIKAEEGQPQHF	many	TRBV10-3	TRBJ1-5	NA
TGTGCCAGCAGTCGGAGCGGGAGCTCCTACGAGCAGTACTTC	CASSRSGSSYEQYF	many	TRBV28	TRBJ2-7	TRBD2
TGTGCCAGCAGCTTAGAGGGCGGGAGGGGGACCCAGTACTTC	CASSLEGGRGTQYF	NA	TRBV7-2	TRBJ2-5	TRBD2
TGTGCCAGCAACCCGGGAGGGCCTCCAGATACGCAGTATTTT	CASNPGGPPDTQYF	many	TRBV6-2/TRBV6-3	TRBJ2-3	TRBD2
TGTGCCAGCTTTGGGGGACAGGGGTCCCGGGGATACGGCTACACCTTC	CASFGGQGSRGYGYTF	NA	TRBV2	TRBJ1-2	TRBD1
TGTGCCAGCAGCTTCAAGGGTTGGACTGAAGCTTTCTTT	CASSFKGWTEAFF	many	TRBV11-1	TRBJ1-1	NA
TGTGCCAGCAGCAAACACGACCTGCTCAATGAGCAGTTCTTC	CASSKHDLLNEQFF	NA	TRBV7-6	TRBJ2-1	NA
TGCGCCAGCAGCTTAACCGGGACCGAGAGCAATCAGCCCCAGCATTTT	CASSLTGTESNQPQHF	many	TRBV5-1	TRBJ1-5	NA
TGTGCCAGCAGCGGGACTAGCGGGAGCGCAGATACGCAGTATTTT	CASSGTSGSADTQYF	many	TRBV9	TRBJ2-3	TRBD2
TGCGCCAGCAGCCCCGGGCTCACAGGGGGCAATGAGCAGTTCTTC	CASSPGLTGGNEQFF	many	TRBV5-1	TRBJ2-1	TRBD1
TGTGCCAGCAGCATGCACGTTGGTGGCACAGATACGCAGTATTTT	CASSMHVGGTDTQYF	NA	TRBV7-6	TRBJ2-3	NA
TGTGCCAGCTCACCGGGACACAGGAACTATGGCTACACCTTC	CASSPGHRNYGYTF	NA	TRBV18	TRBJ1-2	NA
TGTGCCAGCAGCATAGGACTAGCCCACAATGAGCAGTTCTTC	CASSIGLAHNEQFF	many	TRBV7-2	TRBJ2-1	TRBD2
TGTGCCAGCAGCCAGATGGGACTCTTCCAAGAGACCCAGTACTTC	CASSQMGLFQETQYF	few	TRBV4-2	TRBJ2-5	NA
TGTGCCAGCAGTGAGGGTGGGACTCGGAATGAGCAGTTCTTC	CASSEGGTRNEQFF	many	TRBV2	TRBJ2-1	NA
TGTGCCACCAGCAGAGATCTGACAGGGGCAAATGAAAAACTGTTTTTT	CATSRDLTGANEKLFF	NA	TRBV15	TRBJ1-4	TRBD1
TGTGCCAGCAGGGACAGGGATGTCGAAGCTTTCTTT	CASRDRDVEAFF	NA	TRBV2	TRBJ1-1	TRBD1
TGCAGTGCTCCCGGGACTAGCGTGGGCTCCTACAATGAGCAGTTCTTC	CSAPGTSVGSYNEQFF	many	TRBV20-1	TRBJ2-1	TRBD2
TGTGCCAGCAGCCCAGAACTAGTTCCTAGCATCACAGATACGCAGTATTTT	CASSPELVPSITDTQYF	NA	TRBV4-2	TRBJ2-3	NA
TGTGCCAGCAGTTTAAACGTAGGGCTGCCCTACAATGAGCAGTTCTTC	CASSLNVGLPYNEQFF	few	TRBV12-3/TRBV12-4	TRBJ2-1	NA
TGTGCCAGCAGTGGAGGGATTAATGAAAAACTGTTTTTT	CASSGGINEKLFF	few	TRBV28	TRBJ1-4	NA
TGTGCCAGCAGTCCAAGACTAGTCCACACAGATACGCAGTATTTT	CASSPRLVHTDTQYF	many	TRBV12-3/TRBV12-4	TRBJ2-3	NA
TGTGCCAGCAGCGCGATGACAGGGCTTAGTTCACCCCTCCACTTT	CASSAMTGLSSPLHF	many	TRBV25-1	TRBJ1-6	TRBD1